Reported below is one TCR beta chain. Its target antigen remains unknown. Per-base qualities were not stored, and no clone one base away is much larger. Whole blood was collected in K2EDTA tubes by collaborating institutions according to the institutions' own protocols. Collaborator samples were shipped for TCRbeta analysis as frozen whole blood, isolated PBMCs, or DNA extracted from either sample type. These data belong to a study of blood T cell repertoires in COVID-19 (dated by TCRdb to the early 2020s). Context from the whole study: Collaborator samples came from the United States, Italy and Spain and covered acute and convalescent phases of COVID-19. The material from the prospective study consisted of cDNA or gDNA derived from T cells, B-cell-depleted T cells, or PBMCs. Deeply sampled blood TCRbeta repertoires from subjects exposed to, actively infected with, or recovered from COVID-19 were included in the dataset. The repertoires were made available in a free public database intended to serve as a resource for research on the immune response to SARS-CoV-2. Samples came from the ongoing ImmuneRACE study (first 160 participants) plus 1,254 subjects from 6 global collaborators. A de-identified subject ID, COVID-19 status, age in years and sex were almost always included in the sample metadata. Where available, HLA class I and class II types were obtained from metadata supplied by the sample provider rather than from assay-based typing. The full study reports these points: Clinical and demographic metadata were provided uncurated, with the amount varying by source and participant.

Trimming leaves V shorter by 0 bases and J shorter by 6 bases, with the junction holding 15 bases beyond the gene matches. The CDR3 runs 18 residues from the cysteine to the phenylalanine. Only the CDR3 portion is preserved as DNA: 54 bases, with reading frame beginning at the first base. CDR1 is given as MRHNA and CDR2 as SNTAGT, both from the germline V gene. TCRbeta CDR3 regions were amplified from genomic DNA by means of the immunoSEQ Assay, a bias-controlled multiplex PCR. Per the original workflow: Within the assay, amplification of reference gene primers was used to estimate how many nucleated cells each sample contained. To quantify the absolute abundance of each unique TCRbeta CDR3 rearrangement, sequence reads were collapsed and filtered. For each sample, productive Simpson clonality was calculated as the square root of Simpson's diversity index across productive rearrangements. The table comes from immuneACCESS by way of TCRdb, which keeps in-frame sequences with V and J called. Part of the clones is missing from these tables; in studies checked, under half for an unresolved V gene and the rest for unknown reasons. The DNA was the basis for D and trimming; V, J and clone size are from that table. The sample contains under 350,000 clones, over 75% of them found a single time. Clones ranked in the top ten supply 13% of the sample.

The rearranged chain carries TRBV6-4 and TRBJ1-2, with 8 junctional bases fitting TRBD1. The sequenced sample was peripheral blood. The clonotype was recovered from a human donor in a cohort sampled during active COVID-19. The sequenced DNA is TGTGCCAGCAGTGACTCGCGATCCGGGACAGGCCCCCAGGATGGCTACACCTTC. Translated, this is CASSDSRSGTGPQDGYTF.